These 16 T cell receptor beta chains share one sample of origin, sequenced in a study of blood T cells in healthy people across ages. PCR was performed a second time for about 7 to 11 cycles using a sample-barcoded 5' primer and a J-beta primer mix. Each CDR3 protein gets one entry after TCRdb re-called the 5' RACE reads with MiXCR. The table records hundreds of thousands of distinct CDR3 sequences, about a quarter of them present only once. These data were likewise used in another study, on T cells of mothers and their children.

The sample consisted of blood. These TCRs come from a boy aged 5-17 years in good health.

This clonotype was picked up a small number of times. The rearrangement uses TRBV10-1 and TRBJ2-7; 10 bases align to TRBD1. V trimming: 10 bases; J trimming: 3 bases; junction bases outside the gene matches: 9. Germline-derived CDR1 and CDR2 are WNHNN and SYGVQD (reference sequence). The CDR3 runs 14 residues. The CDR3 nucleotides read TGCGCCACTAGAGAGGGACAGGGGATCTACGAGCAGTACTTC. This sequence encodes CATREGQGIYEQYF.

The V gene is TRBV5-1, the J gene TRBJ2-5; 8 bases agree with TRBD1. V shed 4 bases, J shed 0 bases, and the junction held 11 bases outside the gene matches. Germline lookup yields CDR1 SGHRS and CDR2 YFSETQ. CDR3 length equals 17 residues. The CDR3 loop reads CASSGVRDRIDQETQYF. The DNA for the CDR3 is TGCGCCAGCAGCGGCGTACGGGACAGGATTGACCAAGAGACCCAGTACTTC.

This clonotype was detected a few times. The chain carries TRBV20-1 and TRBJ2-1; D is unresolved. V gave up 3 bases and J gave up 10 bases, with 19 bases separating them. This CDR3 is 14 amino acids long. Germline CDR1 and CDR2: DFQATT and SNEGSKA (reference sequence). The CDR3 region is CSASETIIPREQFF. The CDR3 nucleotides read TGCAGTGCTAGTGAGACCATCATACCCAGAGAGCAGTTCTTC.

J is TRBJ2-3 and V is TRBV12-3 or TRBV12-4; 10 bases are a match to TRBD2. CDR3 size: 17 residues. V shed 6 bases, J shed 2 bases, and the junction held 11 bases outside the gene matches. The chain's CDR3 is CASRERAGGPYTDTQYF. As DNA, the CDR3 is TGTGCCAGCAGGGAGAGAGCGGGGGGGCCATACACAGATACGCAGTATTTT.

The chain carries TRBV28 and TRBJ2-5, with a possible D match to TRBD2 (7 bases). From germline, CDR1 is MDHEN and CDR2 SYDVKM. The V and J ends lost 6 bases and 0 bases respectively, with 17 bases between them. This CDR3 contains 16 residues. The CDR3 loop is CASRPGAGVYQETQYF. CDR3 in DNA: TGTGCCAGCAGACCGGGGGCGGGGGTGTACCAAGAGACCCAGTACTTC.

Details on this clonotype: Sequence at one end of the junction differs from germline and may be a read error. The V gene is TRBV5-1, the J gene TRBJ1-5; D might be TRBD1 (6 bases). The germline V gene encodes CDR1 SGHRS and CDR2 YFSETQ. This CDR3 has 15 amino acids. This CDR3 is CANSVTGQSNQPQHF. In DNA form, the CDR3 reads TGCGCCAACAGCGTAACAGGACAGAGCAATCAGCCCCAGCATTTT. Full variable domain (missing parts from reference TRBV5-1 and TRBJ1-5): KAGVTQTPRYLIKTRGQQVTLSCSPISGHRSVSWYQQTPGQGLQFLFEYFSETQRNKGNFPGRFSGRQFSNSRSEMNVSTLELGDSALYLCANSVTGQSNQPQHFGDGTRLSIL.

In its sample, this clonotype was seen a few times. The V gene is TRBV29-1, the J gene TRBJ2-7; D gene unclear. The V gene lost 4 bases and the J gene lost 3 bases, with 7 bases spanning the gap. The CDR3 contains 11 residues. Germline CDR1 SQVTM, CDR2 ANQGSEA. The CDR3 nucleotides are TGCAGCGTTGGTTCCAGCTACGAGCAGTACTTC. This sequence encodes CSVGSSYEQYF.

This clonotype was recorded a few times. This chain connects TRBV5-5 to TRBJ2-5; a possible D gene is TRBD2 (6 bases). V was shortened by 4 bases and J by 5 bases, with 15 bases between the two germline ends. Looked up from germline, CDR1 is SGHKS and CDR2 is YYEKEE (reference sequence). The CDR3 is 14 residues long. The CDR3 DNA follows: TGTGCCAGCAGCCCCGGGGGAGGATGGGAGACCCAGTACTTC. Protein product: CASSPGGGWETQYF.

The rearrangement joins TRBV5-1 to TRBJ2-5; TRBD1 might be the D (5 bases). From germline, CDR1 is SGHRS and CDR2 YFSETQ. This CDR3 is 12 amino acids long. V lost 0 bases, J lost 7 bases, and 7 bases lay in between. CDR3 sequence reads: CASSLGGATQYF. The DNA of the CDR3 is TGCGCCAGCAGCTTGGGGGGCGCGACCCAGTACTTC.

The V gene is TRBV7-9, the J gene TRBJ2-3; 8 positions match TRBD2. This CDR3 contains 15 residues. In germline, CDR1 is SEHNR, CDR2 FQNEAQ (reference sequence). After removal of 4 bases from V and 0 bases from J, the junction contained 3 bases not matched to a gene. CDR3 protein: CASSSRTSSTDTQYF. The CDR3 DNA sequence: TGTGCCAGCAGCTCGAGGACTAGCAGCACAGATACGCAGTATTTT.

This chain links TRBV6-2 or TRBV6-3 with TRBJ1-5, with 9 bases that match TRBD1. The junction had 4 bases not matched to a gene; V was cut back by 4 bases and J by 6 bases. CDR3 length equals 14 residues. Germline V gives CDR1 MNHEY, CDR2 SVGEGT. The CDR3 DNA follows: TGTGCCAGCAGTTCGACAGGGGGATTTCAGCCCCAGCATTTT. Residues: CASSSTGGFQPQHF.

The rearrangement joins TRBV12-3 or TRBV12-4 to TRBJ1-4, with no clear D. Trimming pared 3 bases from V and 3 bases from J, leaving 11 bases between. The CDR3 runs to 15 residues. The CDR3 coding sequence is TGTGCCAGCAGTTTGAGTGCCGCTTCTAATGAAAAACTGTTTTTT. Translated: CASSLSAASNEKLFF.

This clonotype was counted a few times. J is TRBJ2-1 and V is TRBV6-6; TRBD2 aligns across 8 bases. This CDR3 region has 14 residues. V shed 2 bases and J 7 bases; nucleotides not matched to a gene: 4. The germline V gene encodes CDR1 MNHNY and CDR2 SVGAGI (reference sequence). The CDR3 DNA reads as TGTGCCAGCAGTTACGGGACTAGTTCTAATGAGCAGTTCTTC. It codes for CASSYGTSSNEQFF.

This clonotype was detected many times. CDR3 bases: TGCAGTGCTCCCCGCAGGGCCGGCGAGCAGTACTTC. Translated, it gives CSAPRRAGEQYF. V gene TRBV20-1 combines with J gene TRBJ2-7; D may be TRBD1 (5 bases). The germline V gene has CDR1 DFQATT and CDR2 SNEGSKA (reference sequence). V was trimmed by 5 bases and J by 6 bases, leaving 14 bases between them. This CDR3 is built from 12 residues.

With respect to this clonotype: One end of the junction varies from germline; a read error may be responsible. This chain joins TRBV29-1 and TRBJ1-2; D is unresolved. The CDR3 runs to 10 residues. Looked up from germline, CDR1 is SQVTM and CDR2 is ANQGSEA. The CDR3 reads CSVADSGSTF. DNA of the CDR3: TGCAGCGTCGCCGATTCGGGCTCCACCTTC.

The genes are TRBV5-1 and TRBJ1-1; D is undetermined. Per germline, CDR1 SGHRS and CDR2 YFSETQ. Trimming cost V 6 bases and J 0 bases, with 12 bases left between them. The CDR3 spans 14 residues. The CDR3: CASTTDGVNTEAFF. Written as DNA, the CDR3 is TGCGCCAGCACCACAGACGGAGTGAACACTGAAGCTTTCTTT. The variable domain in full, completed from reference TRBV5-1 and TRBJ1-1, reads KAGVTQTPRYLIKTRGQQVTLSCSPISGHRSVSWYQQTPGQGLQFLFEYFSETQRNKGNFPGRFSGRQFSNSRSEMNVSTLELGDSALYLCASTTDGVNTEAFFGQGTRLTVV.